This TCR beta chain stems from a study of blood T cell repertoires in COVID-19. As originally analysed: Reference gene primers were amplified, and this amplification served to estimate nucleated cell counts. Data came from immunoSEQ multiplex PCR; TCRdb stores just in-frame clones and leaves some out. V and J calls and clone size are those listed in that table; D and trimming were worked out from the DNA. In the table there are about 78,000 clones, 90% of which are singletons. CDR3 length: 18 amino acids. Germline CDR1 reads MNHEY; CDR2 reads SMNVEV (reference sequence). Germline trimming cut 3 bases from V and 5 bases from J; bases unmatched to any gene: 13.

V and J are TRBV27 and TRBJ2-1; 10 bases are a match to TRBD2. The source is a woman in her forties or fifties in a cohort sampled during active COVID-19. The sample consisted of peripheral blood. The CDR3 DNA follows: TGTGCCAGCAGTTTGGGATGGGCTACTAGCGGGGCCAACAATGAGCAGTTCTTC. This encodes CASSLGWATSGANNEQFF.